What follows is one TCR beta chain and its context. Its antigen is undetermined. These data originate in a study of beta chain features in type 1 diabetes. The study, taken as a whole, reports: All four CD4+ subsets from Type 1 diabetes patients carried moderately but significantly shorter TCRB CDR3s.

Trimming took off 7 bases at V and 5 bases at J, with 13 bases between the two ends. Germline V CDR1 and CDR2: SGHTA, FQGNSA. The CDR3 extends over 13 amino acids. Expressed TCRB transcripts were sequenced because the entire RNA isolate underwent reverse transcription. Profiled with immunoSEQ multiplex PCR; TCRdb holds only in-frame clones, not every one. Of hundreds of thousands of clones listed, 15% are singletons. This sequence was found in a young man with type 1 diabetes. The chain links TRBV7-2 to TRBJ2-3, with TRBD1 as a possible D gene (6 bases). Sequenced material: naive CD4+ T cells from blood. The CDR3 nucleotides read TGTGCCAGCACCCTGCGAGGGGGAGATACGCAGTATTTT. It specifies CASTLRGGDTQYF. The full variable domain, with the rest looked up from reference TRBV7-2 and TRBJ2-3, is GAGVSQSPSNKVTEKGKDVELRCDPISGHTALYWYRQSLGQGLEFLIYFQGNSAPDKSGLPSDRFSAERTGGSVSTLTIQRTQQEDSAVYLCASTLRGGDTQYFGPGTRLTVL.